One sample yielded the 23 T cell receptor beta chains listed below, sequenced in a study of beta chain features in type 1 diabetes. Sequencing targeted expressed TCRB transcripts, as all isolated RNA had been reverse transcribed. Assay used: immunoSEQ multiplex PCR; TCRdb lists only in-frame clones, some missing. The repertoire holds about 140,000 clones, about 7% seen once, with about 1.5% in the top ten. Sequences were obtained from central memory CD4+ T cells from blood. The receptors were gathered from a woman in her twenties or thirties in good health.

This rearrangement joins TRBV9 to TRBJ1-5; D is possibly TRBD1 (6 bases). The CDR3 spans 15 residues. The germline CDR1 and CDR2 sequences are SGDLS and YYNGEE. The V end was cut by 0 bases, the J end by 4 bases, with 11 bases between. The CDR3 sequence: CASSVDQGRNQPQHF. In nucleotides, the CDR3 is TGTGCCAGCAGCGTAGATCAGGGGCGGAATCAGCCCCAGCATTTT.

The chain is built from TRBV11-1 and TRBJ2-7, with a weak D call TRBD2 (6 bases). CDR3 length: 14 amino acids. Per the germline V gene, CDR1 is SGHAT and CDR2 is FQDESV (reference sequence). Trimming stripped 5 bases from V and 4 bases from J, with 15 bases between. The CDR3 here is CASSPEGLPYEQYF. As DNA, the CDR3 is TGTGCCAGCAGCCCCGAAGGACTACCTTACGAGCAGTACTTC. The full variable domain, rest sourced from reference TRBV11-1 and TRBJ2-7, is EAEVAQSPRYKITEKSQAVAFWCDPISGHATLYWYRQILGQGPELLVQFQDESVVDDSQLPKDRFSAERLKGVDSTLKIQPAELGDSAMYLCASSPEGLPYEQYFGPGTRLTVT.

This clone was observed a handful of times. The chain uses TRBV7-9 and TRBJ1-2; maybe TRBD1 (5 bases). This CDR3 spans 14 amino acids. Trimming shortened V by 4 bases and J by 2 bases, and 11 bases separated the two germline ends. Germline V gives CDR1 SEHNR, CDR2 FQNEAQ (reference sequence). The CDR3 DNA follows: TGTGCCAGCAGCTCGGGGACTCAGAACTATGGCTACACCTTC. This gives the protein CASSSGTQNYGYTF.

The chain links TRBV2 to TRBJ2-5; TRBD2 might be the D (6 bases). CDR1 and CDR2 (germline): SNHLY, FYNNEI. The CDR3 is 15 residues long. Trimming took 2 bases from V and 4 from J, leaving 14 bases between them. CDR3 amino acids: CASSELADGGETQYF. The CDR3 DNA follows: TGTGCCAGCAGTGAATTAGCGGACGGGGGAGAGACCCAGTACTTC.

This chain connects TRBV4-2 to TRBJ1-5; TRBD1 agrees at 7 bases. Trimming removed 4 bases from V and 4 bases from J; junction bases left unmatched: 4. The germline V gene has CDR1 LGHNA and CDR2 YNFKEQ. This CDR3 is built from 14 residues. CDR3 coding DNA: TGTGCCAGCAGCCGAGAGGGGGCTAATCAGCCCCAGCATTTT. Residues: CASSREGANQPQHF.

The gene calls are TRBV6-6 and TRBJ2-1; D may be TRBD2 (5 bases). The CDR3 extends over 14 amino acids. V was pared by 4 bases and J by 6 bases, with 13 bases between. Looked up from germline, CDR1 is MNHNY and CDR2 is SVGAGI (reference sequence). The CDR3 loop is CASSSGISSNEQFF. In DNA, the CDR3 is TGTGCCAGCAGTTCCGGGATATCATCCAATGAGCAGTTCTTC.

This clone was detected many times. The rearrangement uses TRBV25-1 and TRBJ2-1; D ambiguous. Trimming left V 0 bases short and J 6 bases short, with 9 bases between. CDR1 is MGHDK, CDR2 SYGVNS, per germline. This CDR3 contains 14 residues. CDR3 nucleotides: TGTGCCAGCAGTGAATATCTCCCTAGCAATGAGCAGTTCTTC. It codes for CASSEYLPSNEQFF. The whole variable domain, remainder taken from reference TRBV25-1 and TRBJ2-1, is EADIYQTPRYLVIGTGKKITLECSQTMGHDKMYWYQQDPGMELHLIHYSYGVNSTEKGDLSSESTVSRIRTEHFPLTLESARPSHTSQYLCASSEYLPSNEQFFGPGTRLTVL.

This chain joins TRBV6-6 and TRBJ2-1; TRBD1 aligns across 9 bases. This CDR3 region has 14 residues. Germline V gives CDR1 MNHNY, CDR2 SVGAGI (reference sequence). J gave up 9 bases and V 2 bases, and 5 bases lay outside the gene matches. CDR3 protein: CASSYGQGSGEQFF. The CDR3, as DNA: TGTGCCAGCAGTTACGGACAGGGGTCGGGTGAGCAGTTCTTC.

The chain links TRBV7-8 to TRBJ2-1; 10 positions match TRBD2. Germline-derived CDR1 and CDR2 are SGHVS and FQNEAQ. The CDR3 sequence is 15 residues long. The trim removed 3 bases at V and 5 bases at J, leaving 4 bases unmatched. The chain's CDR3 is CASSLSSGSHNEQFF. The DNA for the CDR3 is TGTGCCAGCAGCTTGTCTAGCGGGAGTCACAATGAGCAGTTCTTC. Together with reference TRBV7-8 and TRBJ2-1, the CDR3 gives the full variable domain: GAGVSQSPRYKVAKRGQDVALRCDPISGHVSLFWYQQALGQGPEFLTYFQNEAQLDKSGLPSDRFFAERPEGSVSTLKIQRTQQEDSAVYLCASSLSSGSHNEQFFGPGTRLTVL.

This chain joins TRBV18 and TRBJ2-3; D may be TRBD1 (6 bases). V lost 2 bases, J lost 2 bases, and 11 bases lay in between. CDR1 is KGHSH and CDR2 is LQKENI in the germline V gene. The CDR3 sequence is 15 residues long. CDR3 nucleotides: TGTGCCAGCTCACCATCTCGGGACACCACAGATACGCAGTATTTT. This gives the protein CASSPSRDTTDTQYF.

This clone was seen only a few times. The chain carries TRBV2 and TRBJ2-7; D not certain. The CDR3 is 14 residues long. The germline CDR1 and CDR2 sequences are SNHLY and FYNNEI. V was cut by 5 bases and J by 2 bases, with 13 bases left in between. The CDR3 here is CASSNGMNPYEQYF. CDR3 nucleotide sequence: TGTGCCAGCAGTAACGGTATGAACCCCTACGAGCAGTACTTC.

This clone was counted only a few times. The chain employs TRBV19 and TRBJ2-1; 9 bases align to TRBD2. Looked up from germline, CDR1 is LNHDA and CDR2 is SQIVND (reference sequence). The CDR3 has 15 amino acids. V lost 6 bases and J lost 8; bases outside the gene matches: 11. The CDR3 sequence is CASSPGGSGSHEQFF. CDR3 nucleotides: TGTGCCAGTAGCCCCGGGGGTAGCGGGAGCCATGAGCAGTTCTTC.

This clone was detected ten times or more. The chain employs TRBV28 and TRBJ1-1, with TRBD1 identical over 10 bases. With 6 bases clipped from V and 4 bases from J, the junction kept 5 bases outside the gene matches. Germline V CDR1 and CDR2: MDHEN, SYDVKM. The CDR3 is made up of 14 amino acids. CDR3 region: CASRRTGGGTEAFF. CDR3 nucleotides: TGTGCCAGCAGACGGACAGGGGGAGGCACTGAAGCTTTCTTT.

Notes on this clone: Given a far larger clone just one base away, this is likely a sequencing read error. The rearrangement joins TRBV4-1 to TRBJ2-3; no definite D call. Trimming took off 0 bases at V and 5 bases at J, with 18 bases between the two ends. This CDR3 is 17 amino acids long. Germline-derived CDR1 and CDR2 are MGHRA and YSYEKL. This CDR3 reads CASSQDRKTYQEDTQYF. CDR3 bases: TGCGCCAGCAGCCAAGATAGGAAGACTTACCAAGAAGATACGCAGTATTTT.

This clone was picked up a small number of times. J is TRBJ1-5 and V is TRBV6-1; 8 bases are shared with TRBD1. The CDR3 has 16 amino acids. V trimming: 4 bases; J trimming: 2 bases; junction bases outside the gene matches: 7. Germline V lookup: CDR1 MNHNS, CDR2 SASEGT. The CDR3: CASSAGLGQGNQPQHF. The CDR3 DNA reads as TGTGCCAGCAGTGCCGGATTGGGACAGGGCAATCAGCCCCAGCATTTT.

The sample holds a few counts of this clone. The rearrangement joins TRBV6-6 to TRBJ1-5; the match to TRBD1 covers 9 bases. CDR1 and CDR2 (germline): MNHNY, SVGAGI (reference sequence). With V trimmed by 5 bases and J by 6 bases, 2 bases remained unmatched. This CDR3 is 13 amino acids long. Written as DNA, the CDR3 is TGTGCCAGCAGTGGGACAGGGACTCAGCCCCAGCATTTT. It codes for CASSGTGTQPQHF.

This clone was observed a handful of times. The chain's CDR3 is CASSTPSGELSYEQYF. CDR3 bases: TGTGCCAGCAGCACCCCTAGCGGGGAACTTTCCTACGAGCAGTACTTC. This sequence joins TRBV7-8 and TRBJ2-7; 9 bases line up with TRBD2. Trimming cost V 5 bases and J 1 base; bases outside gene matches: 9. The CDR3 has 16 amino acids. Per the germline V gene, CDR1 is SGHVS and CDR2 is FQNEAQ.

This clone has at least ten counts. The same CDR3 can be traced to other DNA sequences in this sample. The chain carries TRBV18 and TRBJ2-7; 12 bases match TRBD2. J gave up 4 bases and V 3 bases, and 1 base lay outside the gene matches. CDR1 is KGHSH and CDR2 is LQKENI in the germline V gene. The CDR3 consists of 14 residues. Here the CDR3 DNA reads TGTGCCAGCTCACCGACTAGCGGGAGTTACGAGCAGTACTTC. Translated, it gives CASSPTSGSYEQYF.

The gene calls are TRBV19 and TRBJ1-1; TRBD1 agrees at 8 bases. The ends lost 6 bases at V and 4 bases at J; junction bases unmatched: 4. Germline V gene data show CDR1 as LNHDA and CDR2 as SQIVND (reference sequence). The CDR3 consists of 13 residues. CDR3: CASSQQGGTEAFF. CDR3 in DNA: TGTGCCAGTAGCCAACAGGGGGGCACTGAAGCTTTCTTT.

This clone is a singleton in its sample. V usage is TRBV19 and J usage is TRBJ2-1, with 9 bases that match TRBD2. CDR3 size: 16 residues. Looked up from germline, CDR1 is LNHDA and CDR2 is SQIVND (reference sequence). The ends lost 5 bases at V and 2 bases at J; junction bases unmatched: 7. The CDR3 here is CASSPSGKLAYNEQFF. DNA of the CDR3: TGTGCCAGTAGTCCTAGCGGGAAGCTCGCCTACAATGAGCAGTTCTTC. Using reference TRBV19 and TRBJ2-1 for the parts outside the CDR3, the full variable domain is DGGITQSPKYLFRKEGQNVTLSCEQNLNHDAMYWYRQDPGQGLRLIYYSQIVNDFQKGDIAEGYSVSREKKESFPLTVTSAQKNPTAFYLCASSPSGKLAYNEQFFGPGTRLTVL.

This clone was picked up a small number of times. The rearrangement joins TRBV10-2 to TRBJ2-5; a weak D match, TRBD2 (6 bases). Looked up from germline, CDR1 is WSHSY and CDR2 is SAAADI. The CDR3 spans 14 residues. V was pared by 2 bases and J by 2 bases, with 9 bases between. The DNA of the CDR3 is TGCGCCAGCAGTGAGACAGGAGGGCAAGAGACCCAGTACTTC. Amino acids: CASSETGGQETQYF.

At least ten counts were recorded for this clone. The chain combines TRBV19 with TRBJ2-7, with D unresolved. The CDR3 is 15 amino acids. V gave up 2 bases and J gave up 2 bases, with 13 bases separating them. Germline V CDR1 and CDR2: LNHDA, SQIVND (reference sequence). This CDR3 is CASSITAGPTYEQYF. CDR3 bases: TGTGCCAGTAGTATAACGGCAGGCCCTACCTACGAGCAGTACTTC.

This clone has a handful of counts. The chain is built from TRBV27 and TRBJ2-1; tentative D call: TRBD1 (6 bases). Germline CDR1 is MNHEY and CDR2 is SMNVEV (reference sequence). V lost 1 base and J 6 bases, leaving 16 bases between the germline ends. The CDR3 contains 16 residues. CDR3 nucleotide sequence: TGTGCCAGCAGTTTATTAGGGGGAGTCCTGGGCAATGAGCAGTTCTTC. This translates into CASSLLGGVLGNEQFF.